This TCR beta chain is drawn from a study of cytotoxic CD8 clonotypes in ibrutinib-treated CLL. Some clones are missing from TCRdb's copy, which holds only in-frame ones; the method was immunoSEQ multiplex PCR. The sample has roughly 220,000 clones; more than 65% are singletons. This CDR3 comprises 13 residues. Germline V gene sequence: CDR1 SNHLY, CDR2 FYNNEI. V was shortened by 4 bases and J by 2 bases, with 6 bases between the two germline ends. About this clone: The same CDR3 arises from other DNA sequences in this sample as well.

The starting material was PBMCs, obtained after 12 months of ibrutinib treatment. This TCR came from a human donor with chronic lymphocytic leukemia. The chain combines TRBV2 with TRBJ1-5; D ambiguous. The CDR3 reads CASSGQGNQPQHF. CDR3 coding DNA: TGTGCCAGCAGTGGGCAGGGCAATCAGCCCCAGCATTTT. Full variable domain (rest looked up from reference TRBV2 and TRBJ1-5): EPEVTQTPSHQVTQMGQEVILRCVPISNHLYFYWYRQILGQKVEFLVSFYNNEISEKSEIFDDQFSVERPDGSNFTLKIRSTKLEDSAMYFCASSGQGNQPQHFGDGTRLSIL.